This T cell receptor (beta chain) comes out of a study of blood T cell repertoires in COVID-19. On the study more broadly: Acute-phase and convalescent COVID-19 samples originated in the United States, Italy and Spain. Sources were T cells, B-cell-depleted T cells, or PBMCs; the material itself was cDNA or gDNA.

Original processing methods: It was from reference gene primer amplification that nucleated cell counts were estimated. This table comes from immunoSEQ multiplex PCR, and its TCRdb copy is limited to in-frame clones, with some not included. V, J and clone size were drawn from that table, and D and trimming were deduced from the DNA. The table lists some 250,000 clones, around 87% of them singletons. The CDR3 is made up of 15 amino acids. CDR1 is WNHNN, CDR2 SYGVQD, per germline (reference sequence). V was clipped by 0 bases and J by 7 bases, with 13 bases between them. Specimen: peripheral blood. The rearrangement joins TRBV10-1 to TRBJ2-1; TRBD1 might be the D (6 bases). The TCR sequence derives from a woman aged 25 to 39 who had recovered from COVID-19. The CDR3 is CASSESRGGRNEQFF. CDR3 DNA: TGCGCCAGCAGTGAGTCCAGAGGGGGTCGAAATGAGCAGTTCTTC.